The sequence of this T cell receptor beta chain was determined in a study of CD8+ T cells in alopecia areata. Study background: Tofacitinib was taken orally by treated patients, and the dose was 5 to 10 mg twice daily.

It was cDNA, reverse transcribed from extracted RNA, that served as the sequencing template. This table comes from immunoSEQ multiplex PCR, and its TCRdb copy is limited to in-frame clones, with some not included. The profile shows roughly 73,000 clones, about 30% of them singletons. Treatment reported: oral pan-JAK inhibitor, 5-10 mg twice daily. For this clone: Its antigen is undetermined.

Looked up from germline, CDR1 is MNHEY and CDR2 is SVGAGI. The CDR3 runs to 15 residues. V was clipped by 7 bases and J by 3 bases; unmatched bases: 10. Study-wide results and caveats: Persistence in scalp and blood during tofacitinib was observed for many expanded lesional clones. Normal-skin resident alphabeta T cells also appear among scalp sample sequences. The study found tofacitinib significantly decreased scalp clonality and expanded CD8+ clones among the top 100.

The sequenced sample was CD8+ T cells sorted from blood, obtained at week 4, from a patient treated with tofacitinib. The chain couples TRBV6-5 to TRBJ2-5; 8 bases are a match to TRBD1. The origin of this receptor is a human donor with alopecia areata. The CDR3 sequence is CASTLKRDRKETQYF. The CDR3 bases are TGTGCCAGCACCCTCAAGAGGGACAGGAAAGAGACCCAGTACTTC.